The 15 T cell receptor beta chains below were found in one sample sequenced in a study of response to subunit inactivated influenza vaccine. TCRdb recomputed calls from the RT-PCR reads with MiXCR, one row per CDR3 protein. The profile shows a few hundred thousand distinct CDR3 sequences, roughly 7.9% of them singletons. Material: PBMCs from blood, obtained around 2 years after vaccination. These receptors came from a man between 50 and 70 years old who received an inactivated influenza vaccine.

The chain is built from TRBV9 and TRBJ2-5, with D tentatively TRBD2 (6 bases). Per germline, CDR1 SGDLS and CDR2 YYNGEE. CDR3 size: 15 residues. V lost 0 bases, J lost 5 bases, and 14 bases lay in between. CDR3 DNA: TGTGCCAGCAGCGTAGCGGACTACTCCTCGGAGACCCAGTACTTC. Amino acid sequence: CASSVADYSSETQYF.

This clonotype was detected many times. The rearrangement links TRBV4-3 to TRBJ1-1; 10 nucleotides agree with TRBD1. Per germline, CDR1 LGHNA and CDR2 YSLEER. V shed 3 bases, J shed 4 bases, and the junction held 5 bases outside the gene matches. This CDR3 region has 15 residues. DNA for the CDR3: TGCGCCAGCAGCCACGGGACAGGGGTTGGCACTGAAGCTTTCTTT. It is translated as CASSHGTGVGTEAFF.

The rearrangement uses TRBV3-1 and TRBJ1-1; D gene uncertain. Looked up from germline, CDR1 is LGHDT and CDR2 is YNNKEL (reference sequence). The CDR3 runs 15 residues. Trimming shortened V by 1 base and J by 4 bases, and 13 bases separated the two germline ends. CDR3 DNA sequence: TGTGCCAGCAGCCAAGTTATCCCGGTCGGCACTGAAGCTTTCTTT. It specifies CASSQVIPVGTEAFF.

The V gene is TRBV7-9, the J gene TRBJ1-1; TRBD1 might be the D (6 bases). V gave up 4 bases and J gave up 3 bases, with 12 bases separating them. The CDR3 length is 14 residues. CDR1 and CDR2 (germline): SEHNR, FQNEAQ (reference sequence). The CDR3 DNA reads as TGTGCCAGCAGCTGGGGACATTTTTACACTGAAGCTTTCTTT. Protein sequence: CASSWGHFYTEAFF. Using reference TRBV7-9 and TRBJ1-1 for the parts outside the CDR3, the full variable domain is DTGVSQNPRHKITKRGQNVTFRCDPISEHNRLYWYRQTLGQGPEFLTYFQNEAQLEKSRLLSDRFSAERPKGSFSTLEIQRTEQGDSAMYLCASSWGHFYTEAFFGQGTRLTVV.

This clonotype was recorded many times. The chain employs TRBV7-2 and TRBJ2-7; a possible D gene is TRBD1 (6 bases). Germline CDR1 reads SGHTA; CDR2 reads FQGNSA. The CDR3 spans 14 residues. With 4 bases removed from V and 4 bases from J, the gap between germline ends came to 14 bases. DNA of the CDR3: TGTGCCAGCAGCTCAAACAGGGTAGGGTACGAGCAGTACTTC. Translation gives CASSSNRVGYEQYF.

This clonotype has just a few counts. This chain uses TRBV7-8 with TRBJ2-1; 12 bases map to TRBD2. This CDR3 region has 15 residues. Unmatched junction bases numbered 8, after V lost 5 bases and J lost 9 bases. CDR1 SGHVS and CDR2 FQNEAQ come from the germline V gene. The CDR3 reads CASSPASGRAVEQFF. DNA for the CDR3: TGTGCCAGCAGCCCGGCTAGCGGGAGGGCCGTTGAGCAGTTCTTC.

The chain is built from TRBV6-5 and TRBJ2-7, with D perhaps TRBD1 (6 bases). Germline-derived CDR1 and CDR2 are MNHEY and SVGAGI. V lost 0 bases and J 9 bases, leaving 18 bases between the germline ends. The CDR3 spans 15 residues. In nucleotides, the CDR3 is TGTGCCAGCAGTTACTCTGGACAGACCACCCTTGGGCAGTACTTC. This encodes CASSYSGQTTLGQYF.

This clonotype was picked up one time. This rearrangement joins TRBV13 to TRBJ2-6, with D possibly matching TRBD1 (5 bases). Per germline, CDR1 PRHDT and CDR2 FYEKMQ (reference sequence). V gave up 7 bases and J gave up 0 bases, with 7 bases separating them. The CDR3 is 14 residues long. The CDR3 reads CASTDSSGANVLTF. The CDR3 bases are TGTGCCAGCACAGACAGCTCTGGGGCCAACGTCCTGACTTTC.

The genes are TRBV6-2 or TRBV6-3 and TRBJ2-7; D may be TRBD1 or TRBD2 (5 bases each). The CDR3 is made up of 15 amino acids. CDR1 is MNHEY and CDR2 is SVGEGT in the germline V gene. With 6 bases removed from V and 3 bases from J, the gap between germline ends came to 18 bases. CDR3 amino acids: CASRPNRDLLYEQYF. CDR3 DNA sequence: TGTGCCAGCAGGCCCAACCGGGACCTACTCTACGAGCAGTACTTC.

The chain joins TRBV5-1 to TRBJ2-1, with 8 nucleotides matching TRBD2. CDR1 and CDR2 from the germline V gene are SGHRS and YFSETQ. Trimming at V came to 0 bases and at J to 9 bases, leaving 8 bases not matched to a gene. This CDR3 is built from 15 residues. The CDR3 spells CASSLVAGRHAEQFF. CDR3 in DNA: TGCGCCAGCAGCTTGGTAGCGGGAAGACACGCTGAGCAGTTCTTC.

The V and J genes are TRBV7-9 and TRBJ2-1, with D possibly being TRBD1 (5 bases). CDR3 length: 13 amino acids. The V gene's germline CDR1 is SEHNR and CDR2 FQNEAQ (reference sequence). V was cut by 8 bases and J by 4 bases, with 12 bases left in between. The CDR3 is CASASRGYNEQFF. The DNA for the CDR3 is TGTGCCAGCGCCTCAAGGGGATACAATGAGCAGTTCTTC.

The CDR3 region is CASSYLALTGAGANVLTF. The CDR3 region has the DNA TGTGCCAGCAGCTATCTGGCCCTGACAGGGGCTGGGGCCAACGTCCTGACTTTC. The gene calls are TRBV7-8 and TRBJ2-6; TRBD1 matches at 8 bases. The CDR3 spans 18 residues. CDR1 and CDR2 (germline): SGHVS, FQNEAQ. V was clipped by 4 bases and J by 2 bases; unmatched bases: 10.

The chain links TRBV19 to TRBJ1-2, with D perhaps TRBD1 (5 bases). V was shortened by 1 base and J by 3 bases, with 9 bases between the two germline ends. The germline CDR1 and CDR2 sequences are LNHDA and SQIVND (reference sequence). This CDR3 comprises 14 residues. CDR3 nucleotides: TGTGCCAGTAGTATAGGACAGCGTTACTATGGCTACACCTTC. Amino acids: CASSIGQRYYGYTF.

V gene TRBV7-9 combines with J gene TRBJ2-3; 10 nucleotides line up with TRBD2. This CDR3 comprises 15 residues. Germline trimming cut 1 base from V and 5 bases from J; bases unmatched to any gene: 3. Germline V gives CDR1 SEHNR, CDR2 FQNEAQ (reference sequence). The CDR3 sequence: CASSLEGLAKDTQYF. CDR3 nucleotides: TGTGCCAGCAGCTTAGAGGGACTAGCGAAAGATACGCAGTATTTT.

V gene TRBV29-1 combines with J gene TRBJ1-2, with TRBD1 identical over 7 bases. The CDR3 is made up of 13 amino acids. V dropped 4 bases and J dropped 3; count of bases not matched to a gene: 5. Germline assignment: CDR1 SQVTM and CDR2 ANQGSEA. The CDR3 region is CSVGRGADYGYTF. The CDR3 region has the DNA TGCAGCGTTGGCAGGGGGGCCGACTATGGCTACACCTTC.